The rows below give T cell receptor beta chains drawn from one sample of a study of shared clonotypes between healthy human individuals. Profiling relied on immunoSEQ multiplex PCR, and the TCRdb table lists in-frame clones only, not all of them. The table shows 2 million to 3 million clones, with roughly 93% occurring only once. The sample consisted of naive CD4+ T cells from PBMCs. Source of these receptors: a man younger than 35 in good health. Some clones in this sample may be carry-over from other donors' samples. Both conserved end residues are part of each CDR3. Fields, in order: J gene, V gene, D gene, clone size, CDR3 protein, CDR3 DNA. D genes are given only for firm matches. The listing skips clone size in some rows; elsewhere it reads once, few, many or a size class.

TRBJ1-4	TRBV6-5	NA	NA	CASRFSGGVNEKLFF	TGTGCCAGCAGATTTTCGGGGGGCGTCAATGAAAAACTGTTTTTT
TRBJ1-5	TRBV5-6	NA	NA	CASSYDRRDQPQHF	TGTGCCAGCAGCTACGACCGCCGCGATCAGCCCCAGCATTTT
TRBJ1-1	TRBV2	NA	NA	CASSPWGMNTEAFF	TGTGCCAGCAGTCCTTGGGGGATGAACACTGAAGCTTTCTTT
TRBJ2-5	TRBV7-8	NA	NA	CASSVDRQETQYF	TGTGCCAGCAGCGTGGACAGACAAGAGACCCAGTACTTC
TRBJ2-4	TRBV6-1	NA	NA	CAISETPQGPGNIQYF	TGTGCCATCAGTGAGACCCCGCAAGGCCCAGGGAACATTCAGTACTTC
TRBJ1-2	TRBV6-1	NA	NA	CASRETGRIGYTF	TGTGCCAGCAGAGAGACAGGTCGCATTGGCTACACCTTC
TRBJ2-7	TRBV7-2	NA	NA	CASSHRTQGFGAYEQYF	TGTGCCAGCAGCCATCGGACCCAGGGGTTCGGGGCCTACGAGCAGTACTTC
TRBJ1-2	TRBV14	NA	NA	CASSPFGFNYGYTF	TGTGCCAGCAGCCCGTTTGGGTTTAACTATGGCTACACCTTC
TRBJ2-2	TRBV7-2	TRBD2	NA	CASRAGANTGELFF	TGTGCCAGCAGAGCGGGAGCGAACACCGGGGAGCTGTTTTTT
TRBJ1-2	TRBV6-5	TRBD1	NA	CASSREPYRGYGYTF	TGTGCCAGCAGTCGAGAGCCATACAGGGGCTATGGCTACACCTTC
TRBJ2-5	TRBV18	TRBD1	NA	CASSPGTGGLETQYF	TGTGCCAGCTCACCTGGGACAGGGGGCTTAGAGACCCAGTACTTC
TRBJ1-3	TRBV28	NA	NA	CASSLARTSGNTIYF	TGTGCCAGCAGTTTAGCCAGGACTTCGGGAAACACCATATATTTT
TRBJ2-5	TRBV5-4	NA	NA	CASSLPQETQYF	TGTGCCAGCAGCCTCCCACAAGAGACCCAGTACTTC
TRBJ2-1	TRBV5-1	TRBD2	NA	CASSTLAGTYNEQFF	TGCGCCAGCAGCACCCTAGCGGGTACCTACAATGAGCAGTTCTTC
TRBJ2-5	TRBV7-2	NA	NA	CASSSWATKETQYF	TGTGCCAGCAGCTCATGGGCCACAAAGGAGACCCAGTACTTC
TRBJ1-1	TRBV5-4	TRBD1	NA	CASSRDRANTEAFF	TGTGCCAGCAGCCGGGACAGGGCGAACACTGAAGCTTTCTTT
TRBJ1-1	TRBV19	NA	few	CASLSGFRAMNTEAFF	TGTGCCAGCCTCTCGGGGTTCAGAGCCATGAACACTGAAGCTTTCTTT
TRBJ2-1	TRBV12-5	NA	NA	CASGAGLIYNEQFF	TGTGCTAGTGGTGCTGGACTTATCTACAATGAGCAGTTCTTC
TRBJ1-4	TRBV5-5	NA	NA	CASSLSTTNEKLFF	TGTGCCAGCAGCTTGAGTACAACTAATGAAAAACTGTTTTTT
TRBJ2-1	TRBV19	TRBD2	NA	CASRTSGRDEQFF	TGTGCCAGTAGGACTAGCGGGAGAGATGAGCAGTTCTTC
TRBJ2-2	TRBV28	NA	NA	CATIWGDTGELFF	TGTGCCACCATATGGGGGGACACCGGGGAGCTGTTTTTT
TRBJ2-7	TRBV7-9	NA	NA	CASSLGGTYEQYF	TGTGCCAGCAGCTTAGGAGGGACCTACGAGCAGTACTTC
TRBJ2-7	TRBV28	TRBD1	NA	CASSPSGTVFSYEQYF	TGTGCCAGCAGTCCCTCCGGGACAGTATTTTCCTACGAGCAGTACTTC
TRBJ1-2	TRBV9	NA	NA	CASSVASLNYGYTF	TGTGCCAGCAGCGTAGCCAGCCTCAACTATGGCTACACCTTC
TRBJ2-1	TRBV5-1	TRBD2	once	CASSFRTSGYNEQFF	TGCGCCAGCAGCTTTCGAACTAGCGGTTACAATGAGCAGTTCTTC
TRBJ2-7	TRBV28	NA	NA	CASSLTWGGDEQYF	TGTGCCAGCAGCCTAACGTGGGGTGGCGACGAGCAGTACTTC
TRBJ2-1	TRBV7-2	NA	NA	CASSPTEGLTFF	TGTGCCAGCAGCCCTACAGAGGGACTGACGTTCTTC
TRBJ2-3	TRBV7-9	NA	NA	CASSPGGPDTQYF	TGTGCCAGCAGCCCAGGGGGGCCGGATACGCAGTATTTT
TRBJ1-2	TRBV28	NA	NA	CASSLLSGDGYGYTF	TGTGCCAGCAGTTTACTGTCAGGGGATGGCTATGGCTACACCTTC
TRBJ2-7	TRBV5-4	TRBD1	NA	CASSLNRGSYEQYF	TGTGCCAGCAGCTTAAACAGGGGGAGCTACGAGCAGTACTTC
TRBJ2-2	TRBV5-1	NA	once	CASGPSNTGELFF	TGCGCCAGCGGGCCCTCGAACACCGGGGAGCTGTTTTTT
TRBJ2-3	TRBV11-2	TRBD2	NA	CASSSTSSDTQYF	TGTGCCAGCAGCTCGACTAGCTCAGATACGCAGTATTTT
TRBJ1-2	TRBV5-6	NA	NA	CASSQVWKGGYGYTF	TGTGCCAGCAGCCAGGTATGGAAGGGAGGCTATGGCTACACCTTC
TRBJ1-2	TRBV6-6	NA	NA	CASSYSRGTFNYGYTF	TGTGCCAGCAGTTACTCGAGGGGTACCTTCAACTATGGCTACACCTTC
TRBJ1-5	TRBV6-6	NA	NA	CASTPMLGWPQHF	TGTGCCAGCACCCCGATGCTGGGGTGGCCCCAGCATTTT
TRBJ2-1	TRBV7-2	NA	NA	CASSPEGWGQFF	TGTGCCAGCAGCCCCGAAGGCTGGGGGCAGTTCTTC
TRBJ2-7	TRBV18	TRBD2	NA	CASSPSGWPYEQYF	TGTGCCAGCTCACCTAGCGGGTGGCCCTACGAGCAGTACTTC
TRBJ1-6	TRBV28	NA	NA	CASNPNWGRGNSPLHF	TGTGCCAGCAATCCAAACTGGGGCAGGGGTAATTCACCCCTCCACTTT
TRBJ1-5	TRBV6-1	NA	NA	CASSDPPDQPQHF	TGTGCCAGCAGTGACCCACCCGATCAGCCCCAGCATTTT
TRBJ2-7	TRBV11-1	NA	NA	CASSLEAGEQYF	TGTGCCAGCAGCTTAGAGGCTGGCGAGCAGTACTTC
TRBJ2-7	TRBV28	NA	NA	CASRMDSTYEQYF	TGTGCCAGCAGGATGGACAGTACCTACGAGCAGTACTTC
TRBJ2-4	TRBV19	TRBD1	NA	CASSIQPGGLGAKNIQYF	TGTGCCAGTAGTATTCAGCCAGGGGGCTTGGGAGCCAAAAACATTCAGTACTTC
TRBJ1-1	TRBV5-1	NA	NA	CASSSGSRTNTEAFF	TGCGCCAGCAGCTCGGGGTCCAGGACGAACACTGAAGCTTTCTTT
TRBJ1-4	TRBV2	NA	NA	CASSEGQAEYEKLFF	TGTGCCAGCAGTGAAGGACAAGCGGAGTATGAAAAACTGTTTTTT
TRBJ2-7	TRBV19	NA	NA	CASSIELVAARQYF	TGTGCCAGTAGTATAGAGTTAGTAGCGGCGCGGCAGTACTTC
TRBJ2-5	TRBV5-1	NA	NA	CASSQDGETQYF	TGCGCCAGCAGCCAGGACGGTGAGACCCAGTACTTC
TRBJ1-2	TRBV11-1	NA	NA	CASSWGPGSYGYTF	TGTGCCAGCAGCTGGGGGCCAGGTAGTTATGGCTACACCTTC
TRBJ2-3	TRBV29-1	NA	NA	CSVEQRSWSDTQYF	TGCAGCGTAGAGCAAAGGAGTTGGTCAGATACGCAGTATTTT
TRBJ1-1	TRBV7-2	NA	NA	CASSSQSGGMNTEAFF	TGTGCCAGCAGCTCCCAATCGGGGGGTATGAACACTGAAGCTTTCTTT
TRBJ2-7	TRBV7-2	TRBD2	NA	CASSSLAGNSYEQYF	TGTGCCAGCAGCTCCTTAGCGGGAAACTCCTACGAGCAGTACTTC
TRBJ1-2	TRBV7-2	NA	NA	CASSPGGGANYGYTF	TGTGCCAGCAGCCCTGGAGGGGGAGCTAACTATGGCTACACCTTC
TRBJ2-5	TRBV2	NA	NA	CASRDPVATQYF	TGTGCCAGCAGGGATCCTGTGGCGACCCAGTACTTC
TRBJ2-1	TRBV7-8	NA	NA	CASSLEQVPSEQFF	TGTGCCAGCAGCTTAGAACAGGTCCCGAGTGAGCAGTTCTTC
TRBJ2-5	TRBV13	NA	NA	CASSFYDQETQYF	TGTGCCAGCAGCTTTTACGATCAAGAGACCCAGTACTTC
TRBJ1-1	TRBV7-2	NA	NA	CASSRAGTEAFF	TGTGCCAGCAGCCGCGCAGGTACTGAAGCTTTCTTT
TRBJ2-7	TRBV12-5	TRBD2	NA	CASGLVSLVVAGRSYEQYF	TGTGCTAGTGGTTTGGTATCCCTCGTGGTAGCGGGACGGTCCTACGAGCAGTACTTC
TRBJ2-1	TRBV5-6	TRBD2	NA	CASREWGSGRAGKYNEQFF	TGTGCCAGCAGAGAGTGGGGGAGCGGGAGGGCCGGGAAGTACAATGAGCAGTTCTTC
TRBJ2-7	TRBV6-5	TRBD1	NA	CASSSWTGSEQYF	TGTGCCAGCAGCTCCTGGACAGGGAGCGAGCAGTACTTC
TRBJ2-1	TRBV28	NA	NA	CASSLATRNNEQFF	TGTGCCAGCAGTTTGGCGACCCGTAACAATGAGCAGTTCTTC
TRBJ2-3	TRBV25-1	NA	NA	CASSELGLATSTDTQYF	TGTGCCAGCAGTGAATTAGGGCTAGCGACTAGCACAGATACGCAGTATTTT